The T cell receptor (beta chain) under discussion was sequenced for a study of blood T cell repertoires in COVID-19. The overall study: Collection of acute and convalescent COVID-19 samples took place in the United States, Italy and Spain. PBMCs, B-cell-depleted T cells, or T cells provided the cDNA or gDNA that made up the material.

The CDR3 length is 15 residues. The germline CDR1 and CDR2 sequences are SGHNT and YYREEE (reference sequence). V was clipped by 1 base and J by 4 bases; unmatched bases: 4. Authors' data handling: Estimation of nucleated cell counts was performed using reference gene primer amplification. TCRdb's table, derived via immunoSEQ multiplex PCR, lists solely in-frame clones and lacks some. For V, J and clone size, that table is used; D and trimming come from the DNA. The sample records about 99,000 clones, more than 65% being singletons. The chain joins TRBV5-4 to TRBJ2-1; 8 bases map to TRBD1. The sequenced material came from peripheral blood. This clonotype was sampled from a woman older than 75 with active or convalescent COVID-19. CDR3 residues: CASSLRQGAYNEQFF. The CDR3 DNA reads TGTGCCAGCAGCTTGCGTCAGGGGGCTTACAATGAGCAGTTCTTC.